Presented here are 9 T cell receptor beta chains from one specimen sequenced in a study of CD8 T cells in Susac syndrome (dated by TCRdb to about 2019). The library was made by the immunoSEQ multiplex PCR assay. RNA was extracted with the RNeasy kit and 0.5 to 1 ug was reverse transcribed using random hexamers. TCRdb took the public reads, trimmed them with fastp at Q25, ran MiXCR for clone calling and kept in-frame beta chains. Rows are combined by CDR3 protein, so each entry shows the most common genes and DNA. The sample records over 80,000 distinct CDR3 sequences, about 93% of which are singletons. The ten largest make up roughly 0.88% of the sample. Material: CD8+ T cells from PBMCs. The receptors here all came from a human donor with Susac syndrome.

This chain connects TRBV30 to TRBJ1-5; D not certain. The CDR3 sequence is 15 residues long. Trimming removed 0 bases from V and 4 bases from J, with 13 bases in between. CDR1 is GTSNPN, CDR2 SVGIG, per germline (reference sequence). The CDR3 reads CAWSVREVSNQPQHF. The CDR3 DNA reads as TGTGCCTGGAGTGTTCGGGAGGTTTCAAATCAGCCCCAGCATTTT.

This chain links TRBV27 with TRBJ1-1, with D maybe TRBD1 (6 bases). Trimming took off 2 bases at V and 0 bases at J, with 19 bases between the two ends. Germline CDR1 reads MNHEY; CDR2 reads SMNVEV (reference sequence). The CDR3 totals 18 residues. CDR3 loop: CASSLKSQGKVVNTEAFF. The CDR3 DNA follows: TGTGCCAGCAGTTTAAAGTCCCAGGGGAAGGTGGTGAACACTGAAGCTTTCTTT.

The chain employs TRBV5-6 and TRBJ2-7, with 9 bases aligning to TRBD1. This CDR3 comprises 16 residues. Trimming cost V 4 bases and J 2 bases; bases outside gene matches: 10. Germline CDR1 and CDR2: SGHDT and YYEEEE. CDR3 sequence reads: CASSQDRDRVAYEQYF. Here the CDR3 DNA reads TGTGCCAGCAGCCAAGATAGGGACAGGGTCGCCTACGAGCAGTACTTC.

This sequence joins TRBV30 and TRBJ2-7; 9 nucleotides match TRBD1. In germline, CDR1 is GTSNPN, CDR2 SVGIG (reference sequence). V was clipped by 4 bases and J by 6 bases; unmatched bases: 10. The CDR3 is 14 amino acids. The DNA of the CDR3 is TGTGCCTGGAACTCCGGGACAGGGCTCTCCGAGCAGTACTTC. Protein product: CAWNSGTGLSEQYF.

CDR3 bases: TGTGCCAGCAGTTTTGGCGGGCCAAATGAGCAGTTCTTC. Residues: CASSFGGPNEQFF. The rearrangement joins TRBV27 to TRBJ2-1; possible D gene TRBD2, 5 bases. The CDR3 has 13 amino acids. In germline, CDR1 is MNHEY, CDR2 SMNVEV (reference sequence). Trimming took off 3 bases at V and 7 bases at J, with 10 bases between the two ends.

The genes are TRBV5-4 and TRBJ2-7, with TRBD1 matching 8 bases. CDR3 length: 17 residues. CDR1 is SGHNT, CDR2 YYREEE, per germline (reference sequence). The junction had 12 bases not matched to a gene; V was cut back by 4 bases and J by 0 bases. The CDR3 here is CASSPRTGTYPSYEQYF. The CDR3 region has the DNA TGTGCCAGCAGCCCAAGGACAGGGACCTACCCCTCCTACGAGCAGTACTTC.

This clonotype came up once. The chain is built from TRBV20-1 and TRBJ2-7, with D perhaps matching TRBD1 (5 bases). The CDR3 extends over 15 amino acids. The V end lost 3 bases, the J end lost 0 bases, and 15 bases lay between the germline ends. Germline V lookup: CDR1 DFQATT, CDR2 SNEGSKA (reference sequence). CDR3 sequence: CSARNAGLSSYEQYF. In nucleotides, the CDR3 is TGCAGTGCTAGGAACGCAGGGCTGAGCTCCTACGAGCAGTACTTC.

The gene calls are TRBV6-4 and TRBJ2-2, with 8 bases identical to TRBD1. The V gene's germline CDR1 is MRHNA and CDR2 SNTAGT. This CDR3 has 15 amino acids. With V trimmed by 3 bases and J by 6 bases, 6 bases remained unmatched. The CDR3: CASSEGTGSAGELFF. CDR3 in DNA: TGTGCCAGCAGTGAAGGGACAGGAAGCGCCGGGGAGCTGTTTTTT.

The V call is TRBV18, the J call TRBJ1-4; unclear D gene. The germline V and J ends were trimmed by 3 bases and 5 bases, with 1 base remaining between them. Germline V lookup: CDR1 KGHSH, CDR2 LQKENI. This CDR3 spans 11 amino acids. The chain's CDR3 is CASSPNEKLFF. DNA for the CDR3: TGTGCCAGCTCACCGAATGAAAAACTGTTTTTT.